The 2 T cell receptor beta chains in this list originate from one sample, sequenced in a study of blood T cell repertoires in COVID-19. Profiled with immunoSEQ multiplex PCR; TCRdb holds only in-frame clones, not every one. This sample carries about 370,000 clones, about 89% of them seen once, and the ten largest clones take roughly a tenth. The source material was peripheral blood. The receptors shown here come from a woman aged 30 to 39 with COVID-19, enrolled during active disease.

The chain is built from TRBV1 and TRBJ2-7; TRBD1, the D gene given by the table, was not confirmed from the DNA. TRBV1 is an annotated pseudogene. The CDR3 covers 15 residues. The DNA for the CDR3 is TGCACCAGCAGCCAAGATCCAGGGAAGGTCTACGAGCAGTACTTC. This sequence encodes CTSSQDPGKVYEQYF.

The chain has TRBV19 and TRBJ2-2; D is possibly TRBD2 (5 bases). Germline V gene data show CDR1 as LNHDA and CDR2 as SQIVND (reference sequence). Trimming removed 7 bases at V and 4 bases at J, with 16 bases between. CDR3 size: 15 residues. The CDR3 sequence is CASKEAGLLTGELFF. The DNA of the CDR3 is TGTGCCAGTAAGGAGGCGGGCCTGCTCACCGGGGAGCTGTTTTTT.